These 19 T cell receptor beta chains came from one sample sequenced in a study of post-analysis software for immune sequencing data. Study results and caveats: Patients used about five TRBV segments, including TRBV5-6, TRBV5-1 and TRBV20-1, more often than controls.

TCR beta cDNA libraries had unique molecular identifiers. In TCRdb, the PCR reads were re-called with MiXCR into one record per CDR3 protein. The sample records hundreds of thousands of distinct CDR3 sequences, approximately 60% being singletons. No cognate antigen is known for these TCRs. Sample: blood. Source of these receptors: a girl aged 2-15 years with multiple sclerosis.

This clonotype was seen more than once but under ten times. The chain uses TRBV2 and TRBJ2-5; D not certain. Germline V gene sequence: CDR1 SNHLY, CDR2 FYNNEI. The V end lost 6 bases, the J end lost 2 bases, and 10 bases lay between the germline ends. The CDR3 sequence is 13 residues long. CDR3 DNA sequence: TGTGCCAGCAGCGTTACTCTGCAAGAGACCCAGTACTTC. Its translation is CASSVTLQETQYF.

This clonotype has just a few counts. J is TRBJ2-1 and V is TRBV5-1; no definite D call. Germline V gives CDR1 SGHRS, CDR2 YFSETQ. V lost 0 bases and J lost 8, with 12 bases in between. The CDR3 runs 14 residues. The CDR3 sequence is CASSLERLHDEQFF. The CDR3 DNA is TGCGCCAGCAGCTTGGAAAGGTTACACGATGAGCAGTTCTTC.

The CDR3 coding sequence is TGTGCCAGCAGTTTCGGAGGGGGCGCGAATGGCGGCTACACCTTC. This codes for CASSFGGGANGGYTF. V gene TRBV12-3 or TRBV12-4 combines with J gene TRBJ1-2; 7 nucleotides align to TRBD1. This CDR3 contains 15 residues. The trim removed 3 bases at V and 8 bases at J, leaving 12 bases unmatched.

The table lists this clonotype with a few counts. This chain connects TRBV20-1 to TRBJ2-1; 11 bases fit TRBD2. The CDR3 consists of 16 residues. Germline-derived CDR1 and CDR2 are DFQATT and SNEGSKA (reference sequence). J lost 1 base, V lost 1 base, and 3 bases had no gene match. CDR3 amino acids: CSARGGTSGSYNEQFF. In DNA, the CDR3 is TGCAGTGCTAGAGGCGGGACTAGCGGTTCCTACAATGAGCAGTTCTTC.

The table lists this clonotype with a few counts. CDR3 amino acids: CATSWTGGQETQYF. The CDR3, as DNA: TGTGCCACCTCTTGGACAGGGGGCCAAGAGACCCAGTACTTC. The chain couples TRBV2 to TRBJ2-5; 10 nucleotides line up with TRBD1. Germline lookup yields CDR1 SNHLY and CDR2 FYNNEI. The junction had 6 bases not matched to a gene; V was cut back by 10 bases and J by 1 base. The CDR3 spans 14 residues.

The chain combines TRBV7-7 with TRBJ2-1, with D perhaps matching TRBD1 (6 bases). The CDR3 sequence is 13 residues long. CDR1 SSHAT and CDR2 FNYEAQ come from the germline V gene (reference sequence). Deletions cut 5 bases from V and 8 bases from J, with 13 bases between. The CDR3 nucleotides are TGTGCCAGCAGCCCAGACAGGATCCATGAGCAGTTCTTC. This codes for CASSPDRIHEQFF.

The chain couples TRBV29-1 to TRBJ2-5; D could derive from TRBD1 or TRBD2 (6 bases each). The J call may be in error: the DNA end matches TRBJ2-7 better. The CDR3 runs to 15 residues. Per germline, CDR1 SQVTM and CDR2 ANQGSEA. The CDR3 here is CSVEDLQGPGDEQYF. In DNA, the CDR3 is TGCAGCGTTGAAGATCTTCAGGGGCCGGGGGACGAGCAGTACTTC.

This clonotype came up a few times. This chain connects TRBV25-1 to TRBJ2-1, with 10 bases matching TRBD1. V was clipped by 3 bases and J by 2 bases; unmatched bases: 1. Germline loops: CDR1 MGHDK, CDR2 SYGVNS. CDR3 length: 15 amino acids. The CDR3 protein is CASSDGTGAYNEQFF. Written as DNA, the CDR3 is TGTGCCAGCAGTGATGGGACAGGGGCCTACAATGAGCAGTTCTTC.

This clonotype was recorded at least ten times. The V gene is TRBV27, the J gene TRBJ1-1; the D gene is possibly TRBD1 (5 bases). CDR1 is MNHEY, CDR2 SMNVEV, per germline (reference sequence). Trimming took off 3 bases at V and 1 base at J, with 6 bases between the two ends. The CDR3 has 13 residues. DNA for the CDR3: TGTGCCAGCAGTTTGGGGCGGAACACTGAAGCTTTCTTT. Its translation is CASSLGRNTEAFF.

The J gene is TRBJ1-5, the V gene TRBV4-2; D gene unclear. Trimming pared 0 bases from V and 0 bases from J, leaving 12 bases between. CDR1 is LGHNA, CDR2 YNFKEQ, per germline. CDR3 length: 17 amino acids. This chain's CDR3 is CASSQDVTPYSNQPQHF. DNA for the CDR3: TGTGCCAGCAGCCAAGATGTAACACCTTATAGCAATCAGCCCCAGCATTTT.

This chain uses TRBV29-1 with TRBJ2-5; D unclear. The DNA end lines up better with TRBJ2-7; the J call may be wrong. CDR1 and CDR2 from the germline V gene are SQVTM and ANQGSEA. The CDR3 has 15 residues. Here the CDR3 DNA reads TGCAGCGTTGTCTACGTGTGGGCCGACGGAAGCGAGCAGTACTTC. It codes for CSVVYVWADGSEQYF.

This rearrangement joins TRBV9 to TRBJ1-2; the D is unclear. The CDR3 sequence is 13 residues long. The germline V and J ends were trimmed by 0 bases and 7 bases, with 10 bases remaining between them. CDR1 and CDR2 (germline): SGDLS, YYNGEE. The CDR3, as DNA: TGTGCCAGCAGCGTAGATGGGGTAACTGGCTACACCTTC. Translation gives CASSVDGVTGYTF.

V gene TRBV7-8 combines with J gene TRBJ2-1; 8 bases line up with TRBD2. Germline trimming cut 6 bases from V and 4 bases from J; bases unmatched to any gene: 14. There are 17 residues in the CDR3. Germline V CDR1 and CDR2: SGHVS, FQNEAQ. The CDR3 loop is CASSPSTGGEGYNEQFF. DNA for the CDR3: TGTGCCAGCAGTCCTTCAACCGGGGGGGAGGGTTACAATGAGCAGTTCTTC.

Ten or more counts support this clonotype. This chain connects TRBV7-2 to TRBJ1-5; D remains ambiguous. The CDR3 sequence is 14 residues long. Germline CDR1 SGHTA, CDR2 FQGNSA. The germline V and J ends were trimmed by 7 bases and 0 bases, with 10 bases remaining between them. The CDR3 region is CASNPRNSNQPQHF. DNA of the CDR3: TGTGCCAGCAACCCGCGTAATAGCAATCAGCCCCAGCATTTT.

This clonotype appeared once. The genes are TRBV9 and TRBJ1-2; 8 bases line up with TRBD1. Per the germline V gene, CDR1 is SGDLS and CDR2 is YYNGEE. The CDR3 runs to 14 residues. The junction had 9 bases not matched to a gene; V was cut back by 3 bases and J by 8 bases. In nucleotides, the CDR3 is TGTGCCAGCAGCGGGGGGACAGGCCCGCGAGGCTACACCTTC. Its protein is CASSGGTGPRGYTF.

This chain connects TRBV25-1 to TRBJ2-1; TRBD1 is a possible D gene (5 bases). Germline V gene lookup returns CDR1 MGHDK and CDR2 SYGVNS. Trimming left V 5 bases short and J 0 bases short, with 20 bases between. The CDR3 consists of 18 residues. In nucleotides, the CDR3 is TGTGCCAGCAGTTCATCCCAGGGTATACCCAGCTCCTACAATGAGCAGTTCTTC. This gives the protein CASSSSQGIPSSYNEQFF.

This clonotype was found a few times. The chain employs TRBV6-5 and TRBJ1-2; no reliable D call. The CDR3 is 15 residues long. Germline CDR1 MNHEY, CDR2 SVGAGI. V shed 2 bases and J shed 2 bases, with 12 bases lying between them. CDR3 coding DNA: TGTGCCAGCAGTTACGGGCAGCACGCCAACTATGGCTACACCTTC. Protein sequence: CASSYGQHANYGYTF.

This clonotype was found once. This chain connects TRBV30 to TRBJ2-4, with D maybe TRBD2 (6 bases). V gave up 7 bases and J gave up 4 bases, with 14 bases separating them. The CDR3 runs 13 residues. Germline V gives CDR1 GTSNPN, CDR2 SVGIG (reference sequence). CDR3 bases: TGTGCCTCCCGTTTTAGCGGAAAAAACATTCAGTACTTC. As protein: CASRFSGKNIQYF.

This clonotype was picked up one time. The chain employs TRBV12-3 or TRBV12-4 and TRBJ2-1, with 7 bases identical to TRBD1. This CDR3 contains 15 residues. V shed 7 bases, J shed 7 bases, and the junction held 13 bases outside the gene matches. The CDR3 DNA sequence: TGTGCCAGCACCAGGACAGGACCTGGGGCGAATGAGCAGTTCTTC. This sequence encodes CASTRTGPGANEQFF.